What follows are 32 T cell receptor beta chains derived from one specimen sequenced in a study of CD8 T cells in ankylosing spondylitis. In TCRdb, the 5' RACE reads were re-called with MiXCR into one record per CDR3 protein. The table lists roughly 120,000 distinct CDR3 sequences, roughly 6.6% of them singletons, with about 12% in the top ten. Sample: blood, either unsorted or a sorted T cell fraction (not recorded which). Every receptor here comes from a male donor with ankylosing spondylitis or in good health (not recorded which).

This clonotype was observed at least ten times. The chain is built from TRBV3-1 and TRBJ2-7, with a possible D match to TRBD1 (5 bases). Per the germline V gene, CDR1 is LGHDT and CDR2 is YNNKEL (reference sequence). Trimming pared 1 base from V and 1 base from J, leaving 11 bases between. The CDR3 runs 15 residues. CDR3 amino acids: CASSQGVAGSYEQYF. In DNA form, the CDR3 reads TGTGCCAGCAGCCAAGGTGTGGCAGGGTCCTACGAGCAGTACTTC.

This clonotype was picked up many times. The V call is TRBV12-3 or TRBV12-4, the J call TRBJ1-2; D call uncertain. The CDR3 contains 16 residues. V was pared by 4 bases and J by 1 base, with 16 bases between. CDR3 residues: CASSSRTVANNYGYTF. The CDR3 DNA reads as TGTGCCAGCAGTTCCCGGACGGTGGCTAATAACTATGGCTACACCTTC.

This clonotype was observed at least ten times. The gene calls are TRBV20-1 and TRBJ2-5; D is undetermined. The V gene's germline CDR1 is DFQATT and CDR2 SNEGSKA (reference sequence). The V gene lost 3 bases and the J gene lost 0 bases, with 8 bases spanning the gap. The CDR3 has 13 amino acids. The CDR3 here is CSARSPNQETQYF. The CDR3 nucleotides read TGCAGTGCTAGGTCGCCAAACCAAGAGACCCAGTACTTC.

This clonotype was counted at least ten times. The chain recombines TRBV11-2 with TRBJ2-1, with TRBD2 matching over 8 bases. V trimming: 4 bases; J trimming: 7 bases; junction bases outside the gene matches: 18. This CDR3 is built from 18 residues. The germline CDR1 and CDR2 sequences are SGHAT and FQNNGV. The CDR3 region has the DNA TGTGCCAGCAGCTCCCGGTCACGAGCGGGGGTCACCGGGAATGAGCAGTTCTTC. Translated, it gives CASSSRSRAGVTGNEQFF.

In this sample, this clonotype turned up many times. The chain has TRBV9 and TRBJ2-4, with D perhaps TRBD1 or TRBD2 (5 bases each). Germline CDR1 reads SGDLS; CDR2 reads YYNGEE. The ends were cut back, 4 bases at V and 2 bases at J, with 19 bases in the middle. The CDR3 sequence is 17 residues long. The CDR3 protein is CASSPHGAGGTKNIQYF. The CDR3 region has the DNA TGTGCCAGCAGCCCACACGGGGCAGGAGGAACCAAAAACATTCAGTACTTC.

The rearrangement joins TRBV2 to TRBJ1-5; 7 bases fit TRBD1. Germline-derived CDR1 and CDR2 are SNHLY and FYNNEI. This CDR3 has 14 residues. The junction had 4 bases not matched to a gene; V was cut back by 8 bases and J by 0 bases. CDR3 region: CASQKGASNQPQHF. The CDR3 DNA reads TGTGCCAGCCAAAAGGGGGCTAGCAATCAGCCCCAGCATTTT.

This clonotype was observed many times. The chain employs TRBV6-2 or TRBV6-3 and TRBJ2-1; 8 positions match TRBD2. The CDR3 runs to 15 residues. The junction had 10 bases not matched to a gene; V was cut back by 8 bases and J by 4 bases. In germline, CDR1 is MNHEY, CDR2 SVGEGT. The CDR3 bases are TGTGCCAGCGGGGAAGGGACTAGAGTTTACAATGAGCAGTTCTTC. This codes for CASGEGTRVYNEQFF.

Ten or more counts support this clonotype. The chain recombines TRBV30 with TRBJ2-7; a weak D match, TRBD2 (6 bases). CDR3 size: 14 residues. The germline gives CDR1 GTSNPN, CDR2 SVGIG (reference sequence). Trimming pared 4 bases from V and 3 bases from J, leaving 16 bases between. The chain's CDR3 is CAWTTRDWNYEQYF. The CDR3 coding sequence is TGTGCCTGGACCACCCGGGACTGGAACTACGAGCAGTACTTC.

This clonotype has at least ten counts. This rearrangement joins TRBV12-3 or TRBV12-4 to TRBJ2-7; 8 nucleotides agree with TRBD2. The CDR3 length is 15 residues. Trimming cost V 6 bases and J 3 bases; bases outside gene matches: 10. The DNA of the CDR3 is TGTGCCAGCAGCCTCACTAGCGGACCCCACTACGAGCAGTACTTC. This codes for CASSLTSGPHYEQYF.

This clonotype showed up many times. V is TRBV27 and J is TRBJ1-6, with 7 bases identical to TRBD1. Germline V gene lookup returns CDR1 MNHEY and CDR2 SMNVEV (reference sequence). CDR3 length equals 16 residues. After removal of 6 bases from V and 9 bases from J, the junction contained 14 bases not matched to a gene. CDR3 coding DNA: TGTGCCAGCAGCACAGGGGCCTTGGGGTTAGGTTCACCCCTCCACTTT. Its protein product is CASSTGALGLGSPLHF.

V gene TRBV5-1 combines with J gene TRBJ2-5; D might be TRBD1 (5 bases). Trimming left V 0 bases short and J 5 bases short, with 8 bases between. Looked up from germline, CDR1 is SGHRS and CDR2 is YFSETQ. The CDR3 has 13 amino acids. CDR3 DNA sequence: TGCGCCAGCAGCTTGGAGGGGCAGGAGACCCAGTACTTC. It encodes CASSLEGQETQYF.

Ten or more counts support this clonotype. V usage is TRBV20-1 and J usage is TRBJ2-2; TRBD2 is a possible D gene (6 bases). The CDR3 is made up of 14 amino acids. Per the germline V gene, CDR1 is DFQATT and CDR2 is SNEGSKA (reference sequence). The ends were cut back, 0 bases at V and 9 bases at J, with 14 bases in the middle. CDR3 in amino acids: CSARDLTGGWELFF. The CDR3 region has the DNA TGCAGTGCTAGAGATCTGACCGGGGGATGGGAGCTGTTTTTT.

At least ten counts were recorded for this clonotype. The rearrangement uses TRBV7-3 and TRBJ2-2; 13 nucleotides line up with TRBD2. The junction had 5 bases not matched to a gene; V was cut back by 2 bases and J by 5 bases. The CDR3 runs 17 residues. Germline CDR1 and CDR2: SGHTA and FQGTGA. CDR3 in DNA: TGTGCCAGCAGCTTACCCGCGACTAGCGGGGGGACCGGGGAGCTGTTTTTT. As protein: CASSLPATSGGTGELFF.

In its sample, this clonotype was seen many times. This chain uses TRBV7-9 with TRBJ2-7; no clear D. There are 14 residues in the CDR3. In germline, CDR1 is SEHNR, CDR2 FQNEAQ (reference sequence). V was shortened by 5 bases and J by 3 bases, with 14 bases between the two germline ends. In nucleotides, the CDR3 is TGTGCCAGCAGCCCATACACGGCCGGCTACGAGCAGTACTTC. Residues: CASSPYTAGYEQYF. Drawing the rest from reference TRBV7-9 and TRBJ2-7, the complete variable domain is DTGVSQNPRHKITKRGQNVTFRCDPISEHNRLYWYRQTLGQGPEFLTYFQNEAQLEKSRLLSDRFSAERPKGSFSTLEIQRTEQGDSAMYLCASSPYTAGYEQYFGPGTRLTVT.

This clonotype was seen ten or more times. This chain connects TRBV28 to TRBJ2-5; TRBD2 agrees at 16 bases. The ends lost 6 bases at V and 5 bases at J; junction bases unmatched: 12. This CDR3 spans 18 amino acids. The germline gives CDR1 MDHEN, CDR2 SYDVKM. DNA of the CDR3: TGTGCCAGCAGGGGGGCCGGGACTAGCGGGAGGGCCGACGAGACCCAGTACTTC. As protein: CASRGAGTSGRADETQYF.

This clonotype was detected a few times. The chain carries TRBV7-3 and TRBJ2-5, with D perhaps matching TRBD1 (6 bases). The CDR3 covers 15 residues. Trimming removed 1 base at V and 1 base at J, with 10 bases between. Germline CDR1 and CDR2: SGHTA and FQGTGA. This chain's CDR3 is CASSLRGQLQETQYF. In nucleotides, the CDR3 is TGTGCCAGCAGCTTAAGGGGACAACTCCAAGAGACCCAGTACTTC.

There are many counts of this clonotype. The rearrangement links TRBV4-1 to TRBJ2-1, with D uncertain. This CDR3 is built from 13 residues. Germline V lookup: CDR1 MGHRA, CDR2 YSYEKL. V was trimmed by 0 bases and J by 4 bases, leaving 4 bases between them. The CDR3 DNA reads TGCGCCAGCAGCCAAGACGGATACAATGAGCAGTTCTTC. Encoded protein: CASSQDGYNEQFF.

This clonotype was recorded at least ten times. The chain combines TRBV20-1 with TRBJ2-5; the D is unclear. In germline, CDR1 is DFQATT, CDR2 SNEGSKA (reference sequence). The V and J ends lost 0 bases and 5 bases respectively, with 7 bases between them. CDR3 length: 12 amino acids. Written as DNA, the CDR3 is TGCAGTGCTAGAGATCAAGTTGAGACCCAGTACTTC. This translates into CSARDQVETQYF.

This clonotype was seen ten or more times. The DNA of the CDR3 is TGTGCCAGCAGCTTAGGCTACACTGAAGCTTTCTTT. It yields the protein CASSLGYTEAFF. This chain uses TRBV7-9 with TRBJ1-1; D remains unclear. This CDR3 has 12 amino acids. Germline V gene data show CDR1 as SEHNR and CDR2 as FQNEAQ (reference sequence). The germline V and J ends were trimmed by 1 base and 3 bases, with 3 bases remaining between them.

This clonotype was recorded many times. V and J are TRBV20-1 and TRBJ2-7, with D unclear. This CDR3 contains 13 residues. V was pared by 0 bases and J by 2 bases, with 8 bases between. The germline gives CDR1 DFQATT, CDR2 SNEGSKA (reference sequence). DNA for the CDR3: TGCAGTGCTAGAGAGGCAAACACCTACGAGCAGTACTTC. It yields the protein CSAREANTYEQYF.

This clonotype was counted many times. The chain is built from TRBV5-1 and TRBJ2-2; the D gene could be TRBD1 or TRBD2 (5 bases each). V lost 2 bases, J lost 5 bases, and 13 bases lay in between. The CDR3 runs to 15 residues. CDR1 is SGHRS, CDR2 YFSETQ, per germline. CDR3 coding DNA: TGCGCCAGCAGCTTCTGGGACGGAACGACCGGGGAGCTGTTTTTT. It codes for CASSFWDGTTGELFF. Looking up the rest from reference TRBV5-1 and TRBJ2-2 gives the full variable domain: KAGVTQTPRYLIKTRGQQVTLSCSPISGHRSVSWYQQTPGQGLQFLFEYFSETQRNKGNFPGRFSGRQFSNSRSEMNVSTLELGDSALYLCASSFWDGTTGELFFGEGSRLTVL.

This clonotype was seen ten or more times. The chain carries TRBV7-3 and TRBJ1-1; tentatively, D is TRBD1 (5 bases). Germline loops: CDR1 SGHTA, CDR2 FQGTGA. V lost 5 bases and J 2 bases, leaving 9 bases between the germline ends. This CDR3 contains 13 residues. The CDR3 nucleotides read TGTGCCAGCAGCGAGGGACCTAACACTGAAGCTTTCTTT. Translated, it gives CASSEGPNTEAFF.

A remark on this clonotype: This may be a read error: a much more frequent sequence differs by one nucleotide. CDR3 loop: CPSGPMDAFF. Here the CDR3 DNA reads TGTCCCAGCGGGCCAATGGACGCTTTCTTT. The chain recombines TRBV28 with TRBJ1-1; D not resolved. Per the germline V gene, CDR1 is MDHEN and CDR2 is SYDVKM. There are 10 residues in the CDR3. The full variable domain, its missing parts supplied by reference TRBV28 and TRBJ1-1, is DVKVTQSSRYLVKRTGEKVFLECVQDMDHENMFWYRQDPGLGLRLIYFSYDVKMKEKGDIPEGYSVSREKKERFSLILESASTNQTSMYLCPSGPMDAFFGQGTRLTVV.

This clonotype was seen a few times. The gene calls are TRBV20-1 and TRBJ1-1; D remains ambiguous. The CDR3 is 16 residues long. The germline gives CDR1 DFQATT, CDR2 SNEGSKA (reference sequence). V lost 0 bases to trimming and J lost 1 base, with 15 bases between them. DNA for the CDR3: TGCAGTGCTAGAGACCTCGAGTCTGTCGGGAACACTGAAGCTTTCTTT. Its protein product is CSARDLESVGNTEAFF.

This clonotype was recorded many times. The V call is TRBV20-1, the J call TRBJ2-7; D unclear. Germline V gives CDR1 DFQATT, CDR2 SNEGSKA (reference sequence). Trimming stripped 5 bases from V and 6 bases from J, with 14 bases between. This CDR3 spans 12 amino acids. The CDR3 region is CSAPARASEQYF. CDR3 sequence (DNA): TGCAGTGCTCCCGCAAGGGCTTCCGAGCAGTACTTC.

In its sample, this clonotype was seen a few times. CDR3 in amino acids: CASSARQGQGYTF. The CDR3 DNA sequence: TGCGCCAGCAGCGCGCGACAGGGACAGGGCTACACCTTC. The chain employs TRBV5-1 and TRBJ1-2, with 7 bases matching TRBD1. Trimming removed 4 bases from V and 8 bases from J; junction bases left unmatched: 8. The germline CDR1 and CDR2 sequences are SGHRS and YFSETQ. There are 13 residues in the CDR3. Full variable domain (outside the CDR3, taken from reference TRBV5-1 and TRBJ1-2): KAGVTQTPRYLIKTRGQQVTLSCSPISGHRSVSWYQQTPGQGLQFLFEYFSETQRNKGNFPGRFSGRQFSNSRSEMNVSTLELGDSALYLCASSARQGQGYTFGSGTRLTVV.

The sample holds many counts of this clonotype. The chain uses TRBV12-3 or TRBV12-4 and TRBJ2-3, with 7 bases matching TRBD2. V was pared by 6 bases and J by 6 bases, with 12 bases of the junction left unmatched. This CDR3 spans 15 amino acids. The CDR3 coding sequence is TGTGCCAGCAGCCCCGGGGGAGCGGGGTCGGATACGCAGTATTTT. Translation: CASSPGGAGSDTQYF.

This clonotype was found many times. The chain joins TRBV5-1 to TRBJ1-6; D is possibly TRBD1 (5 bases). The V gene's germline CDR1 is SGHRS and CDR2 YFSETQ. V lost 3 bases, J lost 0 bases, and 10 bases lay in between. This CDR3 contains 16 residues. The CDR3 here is CASSSQGDSYNSPLHF. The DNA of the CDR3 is TGCGCCAGCAGCTCGCAGGGTGACTCCTATAATTCACCCCTCCACTTT.

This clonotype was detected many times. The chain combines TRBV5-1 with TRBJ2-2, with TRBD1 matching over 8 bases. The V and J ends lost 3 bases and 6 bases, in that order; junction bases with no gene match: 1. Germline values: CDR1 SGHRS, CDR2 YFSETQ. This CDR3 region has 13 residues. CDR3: CASSSTGAGELFF. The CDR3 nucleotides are TGCGCCAGCAGCTCGACAGGGGCCGGGGAGCTGTTTTTT.

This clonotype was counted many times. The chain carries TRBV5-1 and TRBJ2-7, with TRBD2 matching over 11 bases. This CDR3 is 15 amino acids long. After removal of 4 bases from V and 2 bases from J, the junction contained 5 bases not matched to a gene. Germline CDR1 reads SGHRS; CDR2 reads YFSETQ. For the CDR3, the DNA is TGCGCCAGCAGCCTGACTAGCGGGGTAACCTACGAGCAGTACTTC. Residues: CASSLTSGVTYEQYF. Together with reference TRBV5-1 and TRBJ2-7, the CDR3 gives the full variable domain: KAGVTQTPRYLIKTRGQQVTLSCSPISGHRSVSWYQQTPGQGLQFLFEYFSETQRNKGNFPGRFSGRQFSNSRSEMNVSTLELGDSALYLCASSLTSGVTYEQYFGPGTRLTVT.

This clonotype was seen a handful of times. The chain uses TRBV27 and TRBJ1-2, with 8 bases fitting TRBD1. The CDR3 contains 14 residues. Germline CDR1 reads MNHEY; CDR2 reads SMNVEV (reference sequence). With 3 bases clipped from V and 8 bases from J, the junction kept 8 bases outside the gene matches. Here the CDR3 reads CASSFGQGAWGYTF. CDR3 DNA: TGTGCCAGCAGTTTTGGGCAGGGGGCATGGGGCTACACCTTC.

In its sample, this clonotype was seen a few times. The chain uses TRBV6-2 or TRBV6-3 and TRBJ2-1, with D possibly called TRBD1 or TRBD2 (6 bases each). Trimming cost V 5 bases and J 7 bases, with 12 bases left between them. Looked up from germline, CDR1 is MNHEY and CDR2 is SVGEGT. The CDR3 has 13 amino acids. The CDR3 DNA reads TGTGCCAGCAGTCACGTAGGGGGGAATGAGCAGTTCTTC. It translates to CASSHVGGNEQFF.